What follows are 28 T cell receptor beta chains derived from one specimen sequenced in a study of shared clonotypes between healthy human individuals. Method: immunoSEQ multiplex PCR; TCRdb's copy keeps in-frame clones and lacks some. The sample lists 450,000 to 500,000 clones; 79% were seen once. The sample taken for sequencing was PBMCs. Source of these receptors: a woman aged 40 to 49 in good health. Some clones in this sample may be carry-over from other donors' samples.

CDR3 nucleotide sequence: TGTGCCAGCATCTACAGGGTTGAAGCTTTCTTT. Translation gives CASIYRVEAFF. The J gene is TRBJ1-1, the V gene TRBV6-1, with D possibly being TRBD1 (6 bases). The V end lost 7 bases, the J end lost 7 bases, and 10 bases lay between the germline ends. The CDR3 runs to 11 residues. CDR1 is MNHNS and CDR2 is SASEGT in the germline V gene.

The genes are TRBV6-5 and TRBJ2-7; the D gene is possibly TRBD2 (6 bases). CDR3 length equals 15 residues. From germline, CDR1 is MNHEY and CDR2 SVGAGI. The germline V and J ends were trimmed by 6 bases and 4 bases, with 19 bases remaining between them. The chain's CDR3 is CASRYLKGGEYEQYF. CDR3 sequence (DNA): TGTGCCAGCAGATATCTTAAAGGCGGGGAATACGAGCAGTACTTC.

This clone was picked up a small number of times. One end of the junction fails to match germline, which may point to a read error. J is TRBJ1-3 and V is TRBV10-3; D is possibly TRBD1 (5 bases). The CDR3 is made up of 16 amino acids. Germline V gene sequence: CDR1 ENHRY, CDR2 SYGVKD. CDR3 region: CAISESTCGVGGEGNF. The CDR3 region has the DNA TGTGCCATCAGTGAGTCAACCTGCGGGGTCGGAGGGGAGGGTAATTTT.

This chain joins TRBV20-1 and TRBJ1-2; TRBD1 might be the D (5 bases). The germline V gene encodes CDR1 DFQATT and CDR2 SNEGSKA (reference sequence). This CDR3 spans 11 amino acids. Between the trimmed V and J ends, which lost 3 bases and 10 bases, there was a span of 12 bases. The CDR3 spells CSARVQGDYTF. The CDR3, as DNA: TGCAGTGCTAGGGTTCAGGGTGACTACACCTTC.

This chain connects TRBV5-1 to TRBJ2-7, with 8 bases lining up with TRBD1. The germline V gene has CDR1 SGHRS and CDR2 YFSETQ. The CDR3 runs 15 residues. Unmatched junction bases numbered 8, after V lost 1 base and J lost 5 bases. CDR3 DNA: TGCGCCAGCAGCTTGAACAGGGGGTTCGGGGACGAGCAGTACTTC. This gives the protein CASSLNRGFGDEQYF.

In its sample, this clone was seen a few times. The V gene is TRBV15, the J gene TRBJ2-3, with a weak D call TRBD2 (6 bases). Germline CDR1 and CDR2: LNHNV and YYDKDF (reference sequence). The CDR3 has 14 residues. V was trimmed by 3 bases and J by 6 bases, leaving 13 bases between them. In nucleotides, the CDR3 is TGTGCCACCAGCAGTCGACGGCGGGACGATACGCAGTATTTT. It translates to CATSSRRRDDTQYF.

This clone showed up just once. This chain connects TRBV6-1 to TRBJ2-2; 9 bases fit TRBD1. The junction had 14 bases not matched to a gene; V was cut back by 4 bases and J by 2 bases. Germline V gene lookup returns CDR1 MNHNS and CDR2 SASEGT. This CDR3 region has 19 residues. CDR3 in amino acids: CASSGGTGHPTRNTGELFF. The CDR3 coding sequence is TGTGCCAGCAGTGGAGGGACAGGGCACCCAACACGAAACACCGGGGAGCTGTTTTTT.

Remarks on this clone: Sequence at one end of the junction differs from germline and may be a read error. The chain uses TRBV7-7 and TRBJ2-3; 14 nucleotides align to TRBD2. Germline CDR1 SSHAT, CDR2 FNYEAQ (reference sequence). The CDR3 runs to 16 residues. The CDR3 DNA reads TGTGCTAGCAGCGCGGGACTAGCGGGGGGCACAGATACGCAGTATTTT. This gives the protein CASSAGLAGGTDTQYF.

The rearrangement uses TRBV2 and TRBJ2-5, with 10 bases identical to TRBD1. Germline V gene data show CDR1 as SNHLY and CDR2 as FYNNEI. The CDR3 extends over 14 amino acids. Unmatched junction bases numbered 6, after V lost 7 bases and J lost 4 bases. The CDR3 coding sequence is TGTGCCAGCAAGACAGGGGGCTCTGTAGAGACCCAGTACTTC. Translated: CASKTGGSVETQYF.

The chain combines TRBV7-6 with TRBJ2-2; 8 bases map to TRBD1. Germline loops: CDR1 SGHVS, CDR2 FNYEAQ. The CDR3 covers 15 residues. V trimming: 4 bases; J trimming: 3 bases; junction bases outside the gene matches: 4. Here the CDR3 reads CASSYGQGDTGELFF. CDR3 coding DNA: TGTGCCAGCAGCTACGGACAGGGTGACACCGGGGAGCTGTTTTTT.

V usage is TRBV10-1 and J usage is TRBJ2-5; 10 nucleotides line up with TRBD2. The DNA end is a closer match to TRBJ2-7, so the J assignment may be wrong. The CDR3 has 16 residues. CDR1 and CDR2 (germline): WNHNN, SYGVQD (reference sequence). The CDR3 is CARLIAGGQLAYEQYF. The DNA of the CDR3 is TGCGCCAGACTAATAGCGGGAGGACAACTCGCCTACGAGCAGTACTTC.

In this sample, this clone turned up once. The chain has TRBV19 and TRBJ1-5, with D unclear. V was pared by 3 bases and J by 4 bases, with 13 bases between. The CDR3 has 15 residues. From germline, CDR1 is LNHDA and CDR2 SQIVND (reference sequence). The CDR3 loop reads CASSIIGDGNQPQHF. The CDR3 DNA reads TGTGCCAGTAGTATCATAGGCGACGGTAATCAGCCCCAGCATTTT.

This chain links TRBV6-5 with TRBJ1-2; 7 bases agree with TRBD1. Looked up from germline, CDR1 is MNHEY and CDR2 is SVGAGI. CDR3 length equals 16 residues. The V and J ends lost 0 bases and 0 bases, in that order; junction bases with no gene match: 4. This CDR3 reads CASSYSQGDSNYGYTF. CDR3 nucleotides: TGTGCCAGCAGTTACTCCCAGGGGGACTCTAACTATGGCTACACCTTC.

The CDR3 region is CAGRGGLTTNEKLFF. The CDR3 DNA follows: TGTGCCGGTCGGGGGGGACTGACAACTAATGAAAAACTGTTTTTT. The chain combines TRBV30 with TRBJ1-4; D may be TRBD1 (5 bases). Germline assignment: CDR1 GTSNPN and CDR2 SVGIG (reference sequence). V gave up 8 bases and J gave up 0 bases, with 16 bases separating them. This CDR3 contains 15 residues. Supplemented by reference TRBV30 and TRBJ1-4, the full variable domain reads SQTIHQWPATLVQPVGSPLSLECTVEGTSNPNLYWYRQAAGRGLQLLFYSVGIGQISSEVPQNLSASRPQDRQFILSSKKLLLSDSGFYLCAGRGGLTTNEKLFFGSGTQLSVL.

The genes are TRBV2 and TRBJ2-1; D is uncertain. Germline V gene lookup returns CDR1 SNHLY and CDR2 FYNNEI. V lost 2 bases, J lost 6 bases, and 8 bases lay in between. The CDR3 spans 13 residues. The CDR3 loop is CASSERLTNEQFF. The CDR3 DNA reads as TGTGCCAGCAGTGAACGGCTGACCAATGAGCAGTTCTTC.

The chain employs TRBV4-2 and TRBJ2-1, with D uncertain. CDR1 LGHNA and CDR2 YNFKEQ come from the germline V gene. There are 14 residues in the CDR3. V gave up 5 bases and J gave up 7 bases, with 15 bases separating them. The CDR3 region has the DNA TGTGCCAGCAGCGATAAGAGGCAGCTTAATGAGCAGTTCTTC. Its protein is CASSDKRQLNEQFF.

V is TRBV29-1 and J is TRBJ1-5; possibly TRBD1 for D (6 bases). Germline V gene data show CDR1 as SQVTM and CDR2 as ANQGSEA. The CDR3 sequence is 13 residues long. Trimming stripped 4 bases from V and 4 bases from J, with 11 bases between. Here the CDR3 reads CSVAEDSNQPQHF. The CDR3 DNA reads as TGCAGCGTTGCGGAGGACAGTAATCAGCCCCAGCATTTT.

This clone was counted a single time. This sequence is one base from a far larger clone and is likely a read error. The sample holds other DNA sequences that translate to the same CDR3. J is TRBJ1-2 and V is TRBV5-4; perhaps TRBD1 as D (6 bases). The CDR3 totals 17 residues. Trimming pared 5 bases from V and 3 bases from J, leaving 23 bases between. Germline V gene data show CDR1 as SGHNT and CDR2 as YYREEE (reference sequence). CDR3 sequence: CASSPGKGPSGDYGYTF. The DNA of the CDR3 is TGTGCCAGCAGTCCAGGTAAAGGCCCGTCAGGGGACTATGGCTACACCTTC.

The chain employs TRBV7-2 and TRBJ2-7; D gene uncertain. Trimming cost V 1 base and J 0 bases, with 7 bases left between them. The length of the CDR3 is 14 residues. Germline V gene lookup returns CDR1 SGHTA and CDR2 FQGNSA. This CDR3 is CASSLVGYSYEQYF. The CDR3 coding sequence is TGTGCCAGCAGCTTAGTTGGTTACTCCTACGAGCAGTACTTC.

This clone was detected a few times. The rearrangement joins TRBV7-8 to TRBJ1-5, with D maybe TRBD1 (6 bases). CDR1 and CDR2 from the germline V gene are SGHVS and FQNEAQ. Trimming removed 4 bases at V and 4 bases at J, with 11 bases between. The CDR3 extends over 14 amino acids. The chain's CDR3 is CASSWSDSNQPQHF. In DNA form, the CDR3 reads TGTGCCAGCAGCTGGTCGGACAGTAATCAGCCCCAGCATTTT.

V and J are TRBV28 and TRBJ2-6; 7 bases align to TRBD2. V lost 7 bases to trimming and J lost 2 bases; unmatched junction nucleotides: 5. Germline values: CDR1 MDHEN, CDR2 SYDVKM. CDR3 length equals 15 residues. In nucleotides, the CDR3 is TGTGCCAGCATGGGCGGGAGCACTGGGGCCAACGTCCTGACTTTC. This translates into CASMGGSTGANVLTF.

The chain combines TRBV28 with TRBJ2-7, with 9 bases aligning to TRBD1. The CDR3 has 16 residues. Losses at the gene ends were 5 bases for V and 0 bases for J; bases not matched to a gene: 8. Looked up from germline, CDR1 is MDHEN and CDR2 is SYDVKM. The CDR3 coding sequence is TGTGCCAGCAGTCCCTGGGACAGGGCAAGCTCCTACGAGCAGTACTTC. It is translated as CASSPWDRASSYEQYF.

J is TRBJ1-1 and V is TRBV14, with a possible D match to TRBD1 (5 bases). Germline lookup yields CDR1 SGHDN and CDR2 FVKESK. The ends were cut back, 5 bases at V and 1 base at J, with 8 bases in the middle. The CDR3 has 13 amino acids. In DNA form, the CDR3 reads TGTGCCAGCAGCACCACAGGGAACACTGAAGCTTTCTTT. Its protein product is CASSTTGNTEAFF.

The CDR3, as DNA: TGTGCCTCAGACAGGGGATGGGAGACCCAGTACTTC. It specifies CASDRGWETQYF. The V call is TRBV30, the J call TRBJ2-5; TRBD1 aligns across 8 bases. Trimming cost V 7 bases and J 5 bases; bases outside gene matches: 6. CDR3 length equals 12 residues. Germline V gene sequence: CDR1 GTSNPN, CDR2 SVGIG (reference sequence).

The chain combines TRBV6-1 with TRBJ2-3; 7 nucleotides line up with TRBD1. CDR3 length: 15 residues. CDR1 MNHNS and CDR2 SASEGT come from the germline V gene. The V gene end was trimmed by 1 base and the J gene end by 3 bases; junction bases not matched to a gene: 4. This CDR3 is CASSEGQGVTDTQYF. The CDR3 DNA reads as TGTGCCAGCAGTGAAGGGCAGGGGGTAACAGATACGCAGTATTTT.

This rearrangement joins TRBV11-2 to TRBJ2-1, with D hard to call. V dropped 4 bases and J dropped 5 bases, with 9 bases sitting between them. Per germline, CDR1 SGHAT and CDR2 FQNNGV. This CDR3 spans 13 amino acids. CDR3 nucleotide sequence: TGTGCCAGCAGCTCAGCTAGACACAATGAGCAGTTCTTC. Amino acid sequence: CASSSARHNEQFF.

This clone was seen a single time. The V gene is TRBV5-1, the J gene TRBJ2-1, with 10 bases lining up with TRBD1. V lost 1 base, J lost 9 bases, and 4 bases stayed unmatched. This CDR3 has 14 amino acids. Germline CDR1 is SGHRS and CDR2 is YFSETQ. CDR3 coding DNA: TGCGCCAGCAGCTTGAGACAGGGGGCTATTGAGCAGTTCTTC. It encodes CASSLRQGAIEQFF.

CDR3 loop: CASTREGDLTYNEQFF. The CDR3 DNA reads as TGTGCCAGCACCCGCGAGGGGGACTTGACCTACAATGAGCAGTTCTTC. The chain carries TRBV6-4 and TRBJ2-1; the D gene could be TRBD1 or TRBD2 (6 bases each). This CDR3 contains 16 residues. Trimming took off 7 bases at V and 2 bases at J, with 18 bases between the two ends. CDR1 MRHNA and CDR2 SNTAGT come from the germline V gene.